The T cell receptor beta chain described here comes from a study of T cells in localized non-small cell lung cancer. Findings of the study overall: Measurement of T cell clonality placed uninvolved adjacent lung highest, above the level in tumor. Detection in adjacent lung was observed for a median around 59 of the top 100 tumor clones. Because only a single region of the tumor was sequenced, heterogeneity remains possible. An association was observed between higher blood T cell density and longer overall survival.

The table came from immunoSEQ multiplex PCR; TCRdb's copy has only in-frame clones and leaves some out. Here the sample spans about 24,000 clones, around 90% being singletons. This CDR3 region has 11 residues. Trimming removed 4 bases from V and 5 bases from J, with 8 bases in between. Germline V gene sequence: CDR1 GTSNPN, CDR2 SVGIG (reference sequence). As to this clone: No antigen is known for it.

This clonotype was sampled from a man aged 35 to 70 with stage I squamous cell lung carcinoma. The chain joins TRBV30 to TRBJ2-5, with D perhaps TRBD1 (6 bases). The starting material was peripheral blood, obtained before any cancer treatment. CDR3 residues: CAWNGGETQYF. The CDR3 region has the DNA TGTGCCTGGAATGGGGGCGAGACCCAGTACTTC.